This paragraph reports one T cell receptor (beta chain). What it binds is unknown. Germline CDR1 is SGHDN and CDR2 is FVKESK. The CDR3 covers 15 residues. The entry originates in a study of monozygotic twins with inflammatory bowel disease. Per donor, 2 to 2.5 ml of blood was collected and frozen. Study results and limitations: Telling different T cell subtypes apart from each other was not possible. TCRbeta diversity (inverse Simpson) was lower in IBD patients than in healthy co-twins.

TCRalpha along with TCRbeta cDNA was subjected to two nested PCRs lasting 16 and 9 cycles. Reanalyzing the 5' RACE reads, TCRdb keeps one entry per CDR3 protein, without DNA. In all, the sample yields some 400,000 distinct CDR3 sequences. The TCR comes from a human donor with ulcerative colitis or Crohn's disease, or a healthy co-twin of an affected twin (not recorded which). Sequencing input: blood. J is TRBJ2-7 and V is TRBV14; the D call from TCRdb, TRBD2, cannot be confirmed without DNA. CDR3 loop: CASSQARGPAYEQYF.